This is a list of T cell receptor beta chains from one sample in a study of blood T cell repertoires in COVID-19. Here immunoSEQ multiplex PCR was the method, and the copy in TCRdb shows in-frame clones only, minus some. This table has 100,000 to 120,000 clones, 85% to 90% appearing once. The sample was peripheral blood. These TCRs come from a woman aged 55-70 years with COVID-19, enrolled during active disease. Both conserved end residues are part of each CDR3. A D gene is named only where the DNA matches it firmly. Clone size is stated in some rows and not others, as once, few, many or a class when expanded.

d_gene: .
j_gene: TRBJ2-1
abundance: .
v_gene: TRBV6-6
CDR3aa: CASSSSGLAGGNEQFF
CDR3nt: .

d_gene: .
j_gene: TRBJ1-2
abundance: .
v_gene: TRBV7-2
CDR3aa: CASSPLHRDGYTF
CDR3nt: TGTGCCAGCAGCCCGCTCCACAGGGATGGCTACACCTTC

d_gene: TRBD1
j_gene: TRBJ1-3
abundance: .
v_gene: TRBV15
CDR3aa: CATGVGQAIVNTIYF
CDR3nt: TGTGCCACCGGAGTGGGACAGGCTATTGTAAACACCATATATTTT

d_gene: .
j_gene: TRBJ2-2
abundance: .
v_gene: TRBV7-3
CDR3aa: CASTREATGELFF
CDR3nt: TGTGCCAGCACGAGGGAAGCTACCGGGGAGCTGTTTTTT

d_gene: TRBD1
j_gene: TRBJ1-2
abundance: .
v_gene: TRBV2
CDR3aa: CASSEATGGNYGYTF
CDR3nt: TGTGCCAGCAGTGAAGCGACAGGGGGCAACTATGGCTACACCTTC

d_gene: .
j_gene: TRBJ2-1
abundance: .
v_gene: TRBV11-3
CDR3aa: CASSPPGQGYNEQFF
CDR3nt: TGTGCCAGCAGCCCCCCGGGGCAGGGGTACAATGAGCAGTTCTTC

d_gene: TRBD1
j_gene: TRBJ2-7
abundance: .
v_gene: TRBV5-4
CDR3aa: CASSSGTGASYEQYF
CDR3nt: TGTGCCAGCAGCTCCGGGACAGGGGCCTCCTACGAGCAGTACTTC

d_gene: .
j_gene: TRBJ1-2
abundance: .
v_gene: TRBV5-5
CDR3aa: CASSKDLFGEEGGYTF
CDR3nt: TGTGCCAGCAGCAAAGACCTTTTCGGAGAGGAGGGAGGCTACACCTTC

d_gene: TRBD1
j_gene: TRBJ1-1
abundance: .
v_gene: TRBV2
CDR3aa: CASMRDRVNTEAFF
CDR3nt: TGTGCCAGCATGCGGGACAGGGTGAACACTGAAGCTTTCTTT

d_gene: .
j_gene: TRBJ1-2
abundance: .
v_gene: TRBV2
CDR3aa: CASSDQVLGYTF
CDR3nt: TGTGCCAGCAGTGACCAGGTTCTTGGCTACACCTTC

d_gene: TRBD1
j_gene: TRBJ2-1
abundance: .
v_gene: TRBV3-1/TRBV3-2
CDR3aa: CASSDPTRPGTGGDEQFF
CDR3nt: TGTGCCAGCAGCGACCCAACCCGGCCCGGGACAGGGGGCGATGAGCAGTTCTTC

d_gene: .
j_gene: TRBJ2-7
abundance: .
v_gene: TRBV11-1
CDR3aa: CASSLDKGRGYEQYF
CDR3nt: TGTGCCAGCAGCTTAGATAAGGGCAGGGGCTACGAGCAGTACTTC

d_gene: .
j_gene: TRBJ2-7
abundance: few
v_gene: TRBV7-3
CDR3aa: CASSSVRVDYEQYF
CDR3nt: TGTGCCAGCAGCAGCGTCCGAGTCGACTACGAGCAGTACTTC

d_gene: .
j_gene: TRBJ2-7
abundance: .
v_gene: TRBV30
CDR3aa: CAWSVVPGSYEQYF
CDR3nt: TGTGCCTGGAGTGTAGTTCCGGGTTCCTACGAGCAGTACTTC

d_gene: TRBD1
j_gene: TRBJ2-3
abundance: .
v_gene: TRBV29-1
CDR3aa: CSVVWTGTDTQYF
CDR3nt: TGCAGCGTTGTATGGACAGGGACAGATACGCAGTATTTT

d_gene: .
j_gene: TRBJ1-1
abundance: once
v_gene: TRBV6-5
CDR3aa: CASSRGETEAFF
CDR3nt: TGTGCCAGCAGCAGGGGCGAGACTGAAGCTTTCTTT

d_gene: .
j_gene: TRBJ1-1
abundance: .
v_gene: TRBV5-4
CDR3aa: CASSWGGAQTAEAFF
CDR3nt: TGTGCCAGCAGCTGGGGGGGCGCCCAGACCGCTGAAGCTTTCTTT